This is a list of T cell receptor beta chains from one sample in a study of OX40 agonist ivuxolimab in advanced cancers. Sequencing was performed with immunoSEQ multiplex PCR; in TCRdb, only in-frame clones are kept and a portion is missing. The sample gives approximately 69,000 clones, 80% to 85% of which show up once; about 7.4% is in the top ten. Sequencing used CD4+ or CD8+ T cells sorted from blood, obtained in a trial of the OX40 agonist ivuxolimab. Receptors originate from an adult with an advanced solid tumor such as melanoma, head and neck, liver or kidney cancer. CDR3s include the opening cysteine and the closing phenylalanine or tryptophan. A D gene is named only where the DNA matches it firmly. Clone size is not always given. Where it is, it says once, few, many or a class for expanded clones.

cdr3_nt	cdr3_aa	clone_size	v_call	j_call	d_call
TGTGCCAGCAGCCCCGACAGGGGGTGGGAGACCCAGTACTTC	CASSPDRGWETQYF	.	TRBV11-1	TRBJ2-5	TRBD1
TGTGCCAGCAGTGGGACAAACTATGGCTACACCTTC	CASSGTNYGYTF	.	TRBV25-1	TRBJ1-2	.
TGTGCCAGCAGCCAAGAACTAGCCCGCGTGCAGTACTTC	CASSQELARVQYF	.	TRBV14	TRBJ2-7	.
TGTGCCAGTAGCAGGGGTTACAAGAAGACCCAGTACTTC	CASSRGYKKTQYF	few	TRBV19	TRBJ2-5	.
TGTGCCAGCAGCTTATGGGCCGGTGGCTACACCTTC	CASSLWAGGYTF	.	TRBV7-9	TRBJ1-2	.
TGTGCCAGCAGCGCCCGGACAGCCTCCTACGAGCAGTACTTC	CASSARTASYEQYF	.	TRBV7-9	TRBJ2-7	.
TGTGCCAGCAGCTCCGAGGGGGGACGGAGCTCCTATAATTCACCCCTCCACTTT	CASSSEGGRSSYNSPLHF	.	TRBV7-9	TRBJ1-6	.
TGCGCCAGCAGCCCCTACTCACTAGCGGGACCGGATACGCAGTATTTT	CASSPYSLAGPDTQYF	.	TRBV5-1	TRBJ2-3	TRBD2
TGCAGCGTTGTTATGACGGCCGATACGCAGTATTTT	CSVVMTADTQYF	.	TRBV29-1	TRBJ2-3	.
TGTGCCAGCAGCGACCGACTAGCGGCCTACGAGCAGTACTTC	CASSDRLAAYEQYF	.	TRBV27	TRBJ2-7	TRBD2
TGTGCCAGCAGCCCCCAGTCTGGGGACTACGAGCAGTACTTC	CASSPQSGDYEQYF	.	TRBV7-2	TRBJ2-7	.
TGTGCCAGCAGTTTACCAGGGGTCTACCAAGAGACCCAGTACTTC	CASSLPGVYQETQYF	.	TRBV28	TRBJ2-5	.
TGCGCCAGCAGTCACCCCGGACTAGAGGGGACAGATACGCAGTATTTT	CASSHPGLEGTDTQYF	.	TRBV23-1	TRBJ2-3	TRBD2
TGCGCCAGCAGCTTGTTTAGACGGCCCTGGGGCACTGAAGCTTTCTTT	CASSLFRRPWGTEAFF	few	TRBV10-1	TRBJ1-1	.
TGTGCCAGCAGCTTGTTCAGGCTCGGGGACTATAACTATGGCTACACCTTC	CASSLFRLGDYNYGYTF	.	TRBV5-6	TRBJ1-2	.
TGTGCCTGGAGTGTCGTCAGTAACGCTGAAGCTTTCTTT	CAWSVVSNAEAFF	.	TRBV30	TRBJ1-1	.
TGTGCCATCAGTGTGGGCGGTTTGAATGAGCAGTTCTTC	CAISVGGLNEQFF	.	TRBV10-3	TRBJ2-1	.
TGTGCCAGCAGCCGCGGGACTAGCGGTAGGAGCTCCTACAATGAGCAGTTCTTC	CASSRGTSGRSSYNEQFF	.	TRBV28	TRBJ2-1	TRBD2